This T cell receptor (beta chain) was captured by sequencing in a study of somatic mutations in cytotoxic T cells in rheumatoid arthritis. About the research overall: Blood (roughly 33 ml EDTA) from each patient was taken right after diagnosis, before any treatment. Nearly 100% purity was obtained when some V beta antibody-stained T-cell populations were flow-sorted; these included V beta1+ cells sequenced for TCRB. Study-wide results and limits: Clonality of CD8+ cells rose with age in rheumatoid arthritis patients but not healthy controls.

Method: immunoSEQ multiplex PCR; TCRdb's copy keeps in-frame clones and lacks some. The sample includes approximately 13,000 clones, just under 80% of them seen just once. As concerns this clone: Its specificity is unknown.

The CDR3 loop spans 16 amino acids. The V and J ends lost 5 bases and 2 bases respectively, with 16 bases between them. Germline-derived CDR1 and CDR2 are SGHVS and FNYEAQ. The chain is built from TRBV7-6 and TRBJ2-1; perhaps TRBD2 as D (5 bases). The TCR sequence derives from an adult with rheumatoid arthritis. Sequenced sample: CD8+ T cells sorted from blood. CDR3 protein: CASSPRAGPPYNEQFF. The DNA of the CDR3 is TGTGCCAGCAGCCCGAGGGCGGGTCCCCCCTACAATGAGCAGTTCTTC.